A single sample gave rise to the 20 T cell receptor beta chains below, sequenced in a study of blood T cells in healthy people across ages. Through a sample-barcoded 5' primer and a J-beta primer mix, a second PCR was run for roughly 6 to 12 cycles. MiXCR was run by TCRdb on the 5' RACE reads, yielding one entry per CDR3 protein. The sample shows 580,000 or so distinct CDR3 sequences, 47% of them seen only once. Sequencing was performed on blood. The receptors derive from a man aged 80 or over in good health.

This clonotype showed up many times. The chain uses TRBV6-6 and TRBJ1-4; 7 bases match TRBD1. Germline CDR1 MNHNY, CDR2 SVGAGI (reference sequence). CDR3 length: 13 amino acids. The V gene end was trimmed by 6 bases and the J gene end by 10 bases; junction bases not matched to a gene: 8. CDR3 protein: CASRATGVGKLFF. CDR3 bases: TGTGCCAGCAGGGCCACAGGGGTGGGAAAACTGTTTTTT.

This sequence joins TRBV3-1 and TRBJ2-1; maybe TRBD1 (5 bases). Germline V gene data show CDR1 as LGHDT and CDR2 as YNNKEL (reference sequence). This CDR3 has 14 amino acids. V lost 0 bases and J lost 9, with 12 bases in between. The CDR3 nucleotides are TGTGCCAGCAGCCAAGACCGAGCTACAGGTGAGCAGTTCTTC. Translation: CASSQDRATGEQFF.

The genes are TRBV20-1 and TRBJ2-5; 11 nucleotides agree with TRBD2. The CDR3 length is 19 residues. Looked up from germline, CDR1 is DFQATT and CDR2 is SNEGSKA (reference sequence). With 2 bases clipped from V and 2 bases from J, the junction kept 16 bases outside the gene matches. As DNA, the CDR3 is TGCAGTGCTAGACCAGATGGATCACTAGCGGGGGCCATGCAAGAGACCCAGTACTTC. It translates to CSARPDGSLAGAMQETQYF.

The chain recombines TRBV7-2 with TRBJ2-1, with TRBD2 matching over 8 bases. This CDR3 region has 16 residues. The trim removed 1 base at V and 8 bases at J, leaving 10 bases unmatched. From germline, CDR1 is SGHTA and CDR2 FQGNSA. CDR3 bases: TGTGCCAGCAGCTTAGAAGGCCTAGCGGGCTCCGATGAGCAGTTCTTC. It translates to CASSLEGLAGSDEQFF.

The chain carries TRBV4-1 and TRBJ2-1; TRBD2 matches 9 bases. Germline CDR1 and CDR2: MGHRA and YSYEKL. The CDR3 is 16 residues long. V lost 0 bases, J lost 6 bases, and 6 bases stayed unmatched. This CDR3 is CASSQEGRGGRNEQFF. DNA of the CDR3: TGCGCCAGCAGCCAAGAGGGGCGGGGGGGCCGCAATGAGCAGTTCTTC.

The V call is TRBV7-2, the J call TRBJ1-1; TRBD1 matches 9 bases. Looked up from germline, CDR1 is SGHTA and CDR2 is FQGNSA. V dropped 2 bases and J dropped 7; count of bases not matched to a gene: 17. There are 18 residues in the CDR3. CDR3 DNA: TGTGCCAGCAGCTTATTCAGGCTGGGAACCGGGACAGGGAATGAAGCTTTCTTT. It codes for CASSLFRLGTGTGNEAFF.

The CDR3 loop is CASKGGLGHEQYF. DNA of the CDR3: TGTGCCAGCAAAGGGGGGCTGGGCCACGAGCAGTACTTC. V and J are TRBV2 and TRBJ2-4; D is tentatively TRBD1 or TRBD2 (6 bases each). The closer fit of TRBJ2-7 to the DNA end suggests the J call may be wrong. CDR1 is SNHLY and CDR2 is FYNNEI in the germline V gene. CDR3 length: 13 amino acids.

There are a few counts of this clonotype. CDR3 sequence: CSVENEQFF. DNA for the CDR3: TGCAGCGTTGAAAATGAGCAGTTCTTC. The rearrangement uses TRBV29-1 and TRBJ2-1; D not resolved. The CDR3 is 9 residues long. V dropped 2 bases and J dropped 7 bases, with 0 bases sitting between them. CDR1 and CDR2 from the germline V gene are SQVTM and ANQGSEA.

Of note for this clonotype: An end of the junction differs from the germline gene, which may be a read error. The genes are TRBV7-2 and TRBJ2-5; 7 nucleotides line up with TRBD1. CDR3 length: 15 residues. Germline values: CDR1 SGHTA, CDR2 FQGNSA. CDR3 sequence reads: CASSLVWDREETQYF. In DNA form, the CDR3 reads TGCGCCAGCAGCTTAGTTTGGGACAGAGAAGAGACCCAGTACTTC. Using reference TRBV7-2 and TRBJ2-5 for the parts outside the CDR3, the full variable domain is GAGVSQSPSNKVTEKGKDVELRCDPISGHTALYWYRQSLGQGLEFLIYFQGNSAPDKSGLPSDRFSAERTGGSVSTLTIQRTQQEDSAVYLCASSLVWDREETQYFGPGTRLLVL.

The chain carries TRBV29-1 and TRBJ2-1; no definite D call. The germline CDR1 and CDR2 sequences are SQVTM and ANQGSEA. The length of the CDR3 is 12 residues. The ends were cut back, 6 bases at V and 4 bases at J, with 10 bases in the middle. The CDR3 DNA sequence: TGCAGCGTCGGCGCCCAGTACAATGAGCAGTTCTTC. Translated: CSVGAQYNEQFF.

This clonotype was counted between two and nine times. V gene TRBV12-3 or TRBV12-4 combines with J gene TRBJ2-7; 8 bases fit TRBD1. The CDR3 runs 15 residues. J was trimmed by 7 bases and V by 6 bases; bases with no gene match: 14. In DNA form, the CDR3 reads TGTGCCAGCAGGCCCCGGGACAGGATCTTCGGTGAGCAGTACTTC. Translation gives CASRPRDRIFGEQYF.

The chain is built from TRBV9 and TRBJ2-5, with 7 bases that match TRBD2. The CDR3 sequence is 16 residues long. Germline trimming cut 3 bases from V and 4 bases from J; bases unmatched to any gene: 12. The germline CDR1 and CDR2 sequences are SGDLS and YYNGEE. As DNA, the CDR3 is TGTGCCAGCAGCGGGGGGGGGAACCGGTGGGCAGAGACCCAGTACTTC. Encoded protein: CASSGGGNRWAETQYF.

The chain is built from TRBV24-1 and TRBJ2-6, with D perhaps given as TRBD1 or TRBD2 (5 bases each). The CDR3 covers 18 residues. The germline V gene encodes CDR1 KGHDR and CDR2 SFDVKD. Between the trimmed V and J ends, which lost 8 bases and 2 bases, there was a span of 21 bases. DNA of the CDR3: TGTGCCACCACCTCGGGACGGAATAGGGGCCCTGGGGCCAACGTCCTGACTTTC. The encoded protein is CATTSGRNRGPGANVLTF.

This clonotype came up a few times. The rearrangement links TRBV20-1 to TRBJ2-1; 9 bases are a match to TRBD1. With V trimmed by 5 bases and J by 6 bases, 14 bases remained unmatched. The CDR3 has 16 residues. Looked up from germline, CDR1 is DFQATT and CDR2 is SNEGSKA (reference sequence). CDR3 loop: CSAHEFTGGALNEQFF. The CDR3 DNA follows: TGCAGTGCTCATGAATTCACAGGGGGCGCCCTCAATGAGCAGTTCTTC.

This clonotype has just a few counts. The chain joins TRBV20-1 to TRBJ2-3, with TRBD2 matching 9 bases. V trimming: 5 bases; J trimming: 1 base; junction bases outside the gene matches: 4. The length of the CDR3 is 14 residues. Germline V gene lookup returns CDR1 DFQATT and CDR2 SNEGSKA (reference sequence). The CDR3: CSAGSGSGTDTQYF. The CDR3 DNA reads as TGCAGTGCTGGTAGCGGGAGCGGCACAGATACGCAGTATTTT.

CDR3 residues: CASRGGVEEKLFF. The CDR3 DNA is TGTGCCAGCCGGGGAGGGGTCGAGGAAAAACTGTTTTTT. This rearrangement joins TRBV25-1 to TRBJ1-4; TRBD1 is a possible D gene (5 bases). This CDR3 has 13 amino acids. Germline V lookup: CDR1 MGHDK, CDR2 SYGVNS. Trimming took 8 bases from V and 8 from J, leaving 15 bases between them.

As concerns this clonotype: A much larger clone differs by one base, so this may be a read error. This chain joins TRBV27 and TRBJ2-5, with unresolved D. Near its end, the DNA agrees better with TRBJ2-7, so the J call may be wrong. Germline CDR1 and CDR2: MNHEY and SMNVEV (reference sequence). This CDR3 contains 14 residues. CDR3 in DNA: TGTGCCAGCAGTGTATTCAGGTCAGACCACGAGCAGTACTTC. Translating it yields CASSVFRSDHEQYF.

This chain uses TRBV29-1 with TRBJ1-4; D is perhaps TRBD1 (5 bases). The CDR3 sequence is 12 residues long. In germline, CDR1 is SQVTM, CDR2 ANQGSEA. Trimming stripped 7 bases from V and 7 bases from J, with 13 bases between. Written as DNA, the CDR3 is TGCAGCGCGGGACGGGGGGGTGAAAAACTGTTTTTT. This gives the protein CSAGRGGEKLFF.

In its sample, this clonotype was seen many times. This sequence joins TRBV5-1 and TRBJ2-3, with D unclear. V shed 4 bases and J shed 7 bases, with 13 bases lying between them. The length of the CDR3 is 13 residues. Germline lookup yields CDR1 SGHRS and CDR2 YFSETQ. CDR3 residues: CASSPEMAYTQYF. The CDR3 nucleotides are TGCGCCAGCAGCCCGGAAATGGCCTATACGCAGTATTTT.

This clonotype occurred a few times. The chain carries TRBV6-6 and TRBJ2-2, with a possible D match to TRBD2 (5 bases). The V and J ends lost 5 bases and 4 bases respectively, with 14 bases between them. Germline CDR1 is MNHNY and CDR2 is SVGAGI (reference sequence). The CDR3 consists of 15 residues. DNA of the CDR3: TGTGCCAGCAGTAAACTAGAGATCGGCACCGGGGAGCTGTTTTTT. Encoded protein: CASSKLEIGTGELFF.